A single sample gave rise to the 18 T cell receptor beta chains below, sequenced in a study of blood T cell repertoires in COVID-19. Produced via immunoSEQ multiplex PCR; TCRdb's table is partial and in-frame only. The sample shows 100,000 to 150,000 clones, approximately 90% of them seen only once. Sequenced: peripheral blood. These receptor sequences come from a man aged 40-50 years with acute or convalescent COVID-19.

This clone came up a few times. J is TRBJ1-2 and V is TRBV5-1, with D possibly matching TRBD1 (5 bases). The CDR3 loop spans 15 amino acids. V lost 7 bases and J lost 0, with 16 bases in between. From germline, CDR1 is SGHRS and CDR2 YFSETQ. CDR3 sequence: CASSQTGDSNYGYTF. The CDR3 bases are TGCGCCAGCTCGCAAACAGGCGATTCTAACTATGGCTACACCTTC.

The J gene is TRBJ1-1, the V gene TRBV19, with D perhaps matching TRBD1 (5 bases). CDR3 size: 13 residues. Trimming removed 8 bases from V and 4 bases from J, with 14 bases in between. The germline V gene has CDR1 LNHDA and CDR2 SQIVND (reference sequence). The CDR3 bases are TGTGCCAGTCAAGGGGCGCAGGGCACTGAAGCTTTCTTT. As protein: CASQGAQGTEAFF.

This clone was seen only once. The J gene is TRBJ1-1, the V gene TRBV12-2. TRBV12-2 is a recognized pseudogene. The CDR3 has 15 amino acids. The CDR3 DNA follows: TGTGCAAGTCGCCCCCGAGGCCATGGCAGAACTGAAGCTTTCTTT. Amino acid sequence: CASRPRGHGRTEAFF.

V is TRBV5-1 and J is TRBJ1-1, with a tentative D call TRBD1 (5 bases). CDR3 length: 16 residues. V was clipped by 0 bases and J by 1 base, with 13 bases between them. Germline assignment: CDR1 SGHRS and CDR2 YFSETQ. In nucleotides, the CDR3 is TGCGCCAGCAGCTTGGCCACCGGCAGGGAGAACACTGAAGCTTTCTTT. Protein: CASSLATGRENTEAFF.

The gene calls are TRBV9 and TRBJ1-2, with D unclear. The germline CDR1 and CDR2 sequences are SGDLS and YYNGEE. This CDR3 has 14 residues. V dropped 4 bases and J dropped 6 bases, with 16 bases sitting between them. Here the CDR3 reads CASSPTQPSNGYTF. CDR3 nucleotide sequence: TGTGCCAGCAGCCCGACACAGCCCTCTAATGGCTACACCTTC.

V usage is TRBV9 and J usage is TRBJ1-2; 9 positions agree with TRBD1. CDR3 length: 15 amino acids. CDR1 is SGDLS and CDR2 is YYNGEE in the germline V gene. Germline trimming cut 0 bases from V and 4 bases from J; bases unmatched to any gene: 4. CDR3 in amino acids: CASSVGGTGRYGYTF. Here the CDR3 DNA reads TGTGCCAGCAGCGTAGGGGGGACAGGGCGCTATGGCTACACCTTC.

This clone was counted only a few times. The rearrangement uses TRBV7-9 and TRBJ2-1; TRBD2 is a possible D gene (6 bases). The germline V gene has CDR1 SEHNR and CDR2 FQNEAQ (reference sequence). V gave up 0 bases and J gave up 0 bases, with 12 bases separating them. The CDR3 spans 17 residues. The CDR3 loop reads CASSLAEHGSSYNEQFF. CDR3 DNA sequence: TGTGCCAGCAGCTTAGCTGAACACGGGAGCTCCTACAATGAGCAGTTCTTC.

This clone has only a few counts. The rearrangement uses TRBV7-8 and TRBJ1-1; D remains ambiguous. The CDR3 totals 15 residues. V was pared by 1 base and J by 1 base, with 10 bases between. Germline V gene data show CDR1 as SGHVS and CDR2 as FQNEAQ. CDR3 in amino acids: CASSLVRDRNTEAFF. CDR3 nucleotides: TGTGCCAGCAGCTTAGTGCGGGATAGGAACACTGAAGCTTTCTTT.

This chain uses TRBV18 with TRBJ1-1; 11 bases agree with TRBD1. Per germline, CDR1 KGHSH and CDR2 LQKENI. Losses at the gene ends were 3 bases for V and 0 bases for J; bases not matched to a gene: 0. The CDR3 is made up of 15 amino acids. CDR3 sequence: CASSPGQGVNTEAFF. As DNA, the CDR3 is TGTGCCAGCTCACCGGGACAGGGGGTGAACACTGAAGCTTTCTTT.

This chain joins TRBV15 and TRBJ2-7, with D perhaps matching TRBD2 (6 bases). Germline V gives CDR1 LNHNV, CDR2 YYDKDF (reference sequence). The CDR3 contains 16 residues. V was pared by 0 bases and J by 5 bases, with 17 bases between. DNA of the CDR3: TGTGCCACCAGCAGAGATGGGCAGGGAGGAAAAGACGAGCAGTACTTC. As protein: CATSRDGQGGKDEQYF.

This clone was found a few times. The chain's CDR3 is CASSQERTSGRGYEQFF. For the CDR3, the DNA is TGTGCCAGCAGCCAGGAGAGGACTAGCGGGAGAGGTTATGAGCAGTTCTTC. The gene calls are TRBV13 and TRBJ2-1; TRBD2 matches 13 bases. CDR3 length equals 17 residues. J lost 8 bases, V lost 5 bases, and 12 bases had no gene match. Germline CDR1 reads PRHDT; CDR2 reads FYEKMQ (reference sequence).

This clone was picked up one time. This sequence joins TRBV9 and TRBJ2-2; D is perhaps TRBD1 (6 bases). Germline lookup yields CDR1 SGDLS and CDR2 YYNGEE. V was clipped by 4 bases and J by 6 bases, with 13 bases between them. The CDR3 spans 14 residues. CDR3 sequence: CASSLRTDAGELFF. In nucleotides, the CDR3 is TGTGCCAGCAGCCTCCGGACAGATGCCGGGGAGCTGTTTTTT.

This clone was seen only once. The rearrangement uses TRBV9 and TRBJ1-2, with 11 bases matching TRBD1. V lost 4 bases, J lost 1 base, and 6 bases stayed unmatched. The CDR3 contains 16 residues. Germline CDR1 is SGDLS and CDR2 is YYNGEE. The CDR3 loop reads CASSPLGTGGNYGYTF. In nucleotides, the CDR3 is TGTGCCAGCAGCCCCCTCGGGACAGGGGGTAACTATGGCTACACCTTC.

CDR3 amino acids: CASSLGDRENTDTQYF. CDR3 DNA sequence: TGTGCCAGCAGCTTAGGGGACAGGGAGAACACAGATACGCAGTATTTT. V usage is TRBV11-3 and J usage is TRBJ2-3, with TRBD1 matching 9 bases. V was pared by 1 base and J by 2 bases, with 4 bases of the junction left unmatched. Germline V lookup: CDR1 SGHNT, CDR2 YENEEA. The CDR3 consists of 16 residues.

The CDR3 is CASVPERAGYGYTF. The CDR3 DNA follows: TGTGCCAGCGTACCGGAGAGGGCGGGTTATGGCTACACCTTC. V usage is TRBV2 and J usage is TRBJ1-2; D remains ambiguous. Looked up from germline, CDR1 is SNHLY and CDR2 is FYNNEI. Trimming removed 8 bases at V and 5 bases at J, with 18 bases between. This CDR3 contains 14 residues. Full variable domain (remainder filled in from reference TRBV2 and TRBJ1-2): EPEVTQTPSHQVTQMGQEVILRCVPISNHLYFYWYRQILGQKVEFLVSFYNNEISEKSEIFDDQFSVERPDGSNFTLKIRSTKLEDSAMYFCASVPERAGYGYTFGSGTRLTVV.

The gene calls are TRBV30 and TRBJ1-2; D not certain. The CDR3 extends over 13 amino acids. Per the germline V gene, CDR1 is GTSNPN and CDR2 is SVGIG (reference sequence). V lost 1 base, J lost 2 bases, and 8 bases lay in between. CDR3 nucleotides: TGTGCCTGGAGTGGAGAGGGAAACTATGGCTACACCTTC. Protein: CAWSGEGNYGYTF. Complete variable domain (other parts from reference TRBV30 and TRBJ1-2): SQTIHQWPATLVQPVGSPLSLECTVEGTSNPNLYWYRQAAGRGLQLLFYSVGIGQISSEVPQNLSASRPQDRQFILSSKKLLLSDSGFYLCAWSGEGNYGYTFGSGTRLTVV.

The V and J genes are TRBV19 and TRBJ2-6, with TRBD1 matching over 8 bases. The V gene's germline CDR1 is LNHDA and CDR2 SQIVND (reference sequence). With V trimmed by 8 bases and J by 2 bases, 8 bases remained unmatched. The CDR3 has 16 amino acids. The chain's CDR3 is CASPMTGATGANVLTF. The CDR3 DNA is TGTGCCAGTCCTATGACAGGGGCGACTGGGGCCAACGTCCTGACTTTC.

In this sample, this clone turned up a few times. This sequence joins TRBV7-8 and TRBJ2-1; 7 positions agree with TRBD2. V lost 7 bases to trimming and J lost 5 bases; unmatched junction nucleotides: 11. The germline V gene encodes CDR1 SGHVS and CDR2 FQNEAQ. The CDR3 consists of 15 residues. The CDR3 nucleotides are TGTGCCAGCACTTTCCTCATCGGGACTAACAATGAGCAGTTCTTC. This sequence encodes CASTFLIGTNNEQFF.